Detailed here is one TCR beta chain. This sample was included in a study of technical replicates of blood from a handful of donors. Germline CDR1 reads MNHNY; CDR2 reads SVGAGI (reference sequence). Trimming removed 7 bases from V and 4 bases from J; junction bases left unmatched: 10. The CDR3 length is 15 residues. Assay: immunoSEQ multiplex PCR; the TCRdb copy retains only in-frame clones and omits some. The data show 59,000 or so clones, around 95% seen once. The source is a human donor in good health. Some clones in this sample may be carry-over from other donors' samples. V and J are TRBV6-6 and TRBJ2-5, with TRBD2 matching over 9 bases. The sequencing sample was made of PBMCs. The CDR3 coding sequence is TGTGCCAGCACCTTTGCGGGGGGGCAAGGAGAGACCCAGTACTTC. Amino acids: CASTFAGGQGETQYF.